The 25 T cell receptor beta chains presented below share a single source sample, sequenced in a study of T cells after yellow fever vaccination. One entry per CDR3 protein, called by TCRdb with MiXCR from the 5' RACE reads. The sample holds some 240,000 distinct CDR3 sequences, about 3.5% seen once. This material consisted of PBMCs, taken 15 days after the yellow fever booster vaccination. The receptor source for this set is a young man who received the YFV17D yellow fever vaccine.

This clonotype was seen at least ten times. This chain uses TRBV27 with TRBJ2-7; no clear D. The length of the CDR3 is 13 residues. Germline lookup yields CDR1 MNHEY and CDR2 SMNVEV (reference sequence). Deletions cut 1 base from V and 3 bases from J, with 7 bases between. CDR3 DNA sequence: TGTGCCAGCAGTTTATGGTACGGCTACGAGCAGTACTTC. Its protein is CASSLWYGYEQYF.

This clonotype has a count of ten or more. The rearrangement uses TRBV7-9 and TRBJ2-5; 7 bases line up with TRBD2. Germline CDR1 is SEHNR and CDR2 is FQNEAQ (reference sequence). The CDR3 is 14 residues long. After removal of 6 bases from V and 9 bases from J, the junction contained 13 bases not matched to a gene. CDR3 sequence: CASSFDLQREAQYF. The CDR3 nucleotides read TGTGCCAGCAGTTTCGACCTCCAACGGGAGGCCCAGTACTTC.

This clonotype was found many times. V usage is TRBV10-3 and J usage is TRBJ2-3, with D unresolved. The CDR3 totals 11 residues. Germline V gene sequence: CDR1 ENHRY, CDR2 SYGVKD. Deletions cut 3 bases from V and 5 bases from J, with 3 bases between. DNA for the CDR3: TGTGCCATCAGTGAACGAGATACGCAGTATTTT. Protein product: CAISERDTQYF.

The V call is TRBV30, the J call TRBJ1-2; 9 bases are shared with TRBD1. The CDR3 spans 16 residues. Germline V lookup: CDR1 GTSNPN, CDR2 SVGIG (reference sequence). V gave up 3 bases and J gave up 4 bases; unmatched junction bases: 12. The CDR3, as DNA: TGTGCCTGGAGAGTCGCCGGGACAGGGCTCCCCTATGGCTACACCTTC. Amino acids: CAWRVAGTGLPYGYTF.

This clonotype was counted ten times or more. V usage is TRBV3-1 and J usage is TRBJ1-4; 7 nucleotides line up with TRBD1. CDR1 is LGHDT and CDR2 is YNNKEL in the germline V gene (reference sequence). V was clipped by 0 bases and J by 8 bases; unmatched bases: 9. The CDR3 is made up of 16 amino acids. CDR3 protein: CASSQERGQGPEKLFF. CDR3 DNA: TGTGCCAGCAGCCAAGAAAGGGGGCAGGGGCCCGAAAAACTGTTTTTT.

This clonotype has at least ten counts. The J gene is TRBJ2-1, the V gene TRBV12-3 or TRBV12-4; the match to TRBD2 covers 10 bases. The CDR3 length is 14 residues. Trimming removed 8 bases from V and 10 bases from J; junction bases left unmatched: 11. The CDR3 bases are TGTGCCAGCCTGCTACTAGCGGGGATGGGGGAGCAGTTCTTC. It is translated as CASLLLAGMGEQFF.

The chain joins TRBV4-1 to TRBJ2-6; tentative D call: TRBD1 (5 bases). This CDR3 comprises 17 residues. The V gene lost 6 bases and the J gene lost 2 bases, with 17 bases spanning the gap. Germline V lookup: CDR1 MGHRA, CDR2 YSYEKL. CDR3 nucleotides: TGCGCCAGCAGGGAAGGGGCTGGAAGGACTGGGGCCAACGTCCTGACTTTC. Translating it yields CASREGAGRTGANVLTF.

This clonotype has a handful of counts. This chain links TRBV11-3 with TRBJ2-2, with D hard to call. The V end was cut by 2 bases, the J end by 3 bases, with 10 bases between. In germline, CDR1 is SGHNT, CDR2 YENEEA. The CDR3 spans 15 residues. The CDR3 sequence: CASSLWASDTGELFF. CDR3 DNA: TGTGCCAGCAGCTTATGGGCCAGTGACACCGGGGAGCTGTTTTTT.

This clonotype was seen at least ten times. This chain connects TRBV9 to TRBJ2-3; 7 positions agree with TRBD1. Germline values: CDR1 SGDLS, CDR2 YYNGEE. Trimming at V came to 3 bases and at J to 5 bases, leaving 21 bases not matched to a gene. The length of the CDR3 is 19 residues. CDR3 sequence: CASSEGATRVTSWEDTQYF. CDR3 in DNA: TGTGCCAGCAGCGAGGGGGCTACGAGGGTAACTTCGTGGGAAGATACGCAGTATTTT.

This clonotype was counted ten times or more. The chain employs TRBV24-1 and TRBJ2-3, with 11 bases that match TRBD1. The CDR3 spans 15 residues. J lost 5 bases, V lost 7 bases, and 7 bases had no gene match. CDR1 and CDR2 (germline): KGHDR, SFDVKD. In nucleotides, the CDR3 is TGTGCCACCAGCCCCCGGACAGGGGGCGTAGATACGCAGTATTTT. It encodes CATSPRTGGVDTQYF.

The rearrangement uses TRBV19 and TRBJ2-1; the D is unclear. The CDR3 spans 16 residues. The V gene's germline CDR1 is LNHDA and CDR2 SQIVND (reference sequence). V gave up 2 bases and J gave up 2 bases, with 13 bases separating them. CDR3 loop: CASSISGDFPYNEQFF. CDR3 nucleotides: TGTGCCAGTAGTATATCTGGGGATTTCCCCTACAATGAGCAGTTCTTC.

At least ten counts were recorded for this clonotype. The chain carries TRBV7-2 and TRBJ2-7, with TRBD1 matching 7 bases. V shed 2 bases, J shed 1 base, and the junction held 5 bases outside the gene matches. This CDR3 is 15 amino acids long. Germline loops: CDR1 SGHTA, CDR2 FQGNSA. CDR3 region: CASSLRDSLSYEQYF. Here the CDR3 DNA reads TGTGCCAGCAGCTTACGGGACAGCCTTTCCTACGAGCAGTACTTC.

This clonotype was detected many times. This chain links TRBV3-1 with TRBJ1-5; the D gene is possibly TRBD1 (6 bases). The CDR3 consists of 15 residues. The V end lost 1 base, the J end lost 6 bases, and 13 bases lay between the germline ends. CDR1 is LGHDT, CDR2 YNNKEL, per germline (reference sequence). The CDR3: CASSQGPGAVQPQHF. Written as DNA, the CDR3 is TGTGCCAGCAGCCAAGGCCCAGGGGCCGTTCAGCCCCAGCATTTT. Full variable domain (missing parts from reference TRBV3-1 and TRBJ1-5): DTAVSQTPKYLVTQMGNDKSIKCEQNLGHDTMYWYKQDSKKFLKIMFSYNNKELIINETVPNRFSPKSPDKAHLNLHINSLELGDSAVYFCASSQGPGAVQPQHFGDGTRLSIL.

This clonotype was detected a few times. The chain carries TRBV6-5 and TRBJ1-6; no reliable D call. Germline CDR1 reads MNHEY; CDR2 reads SVGAGI. The CDR3 is 14 residues long. Trimming left V 6 bases short and J 6 bases short, with 12 bases between. CDR3 nucleotide sequence: TGTGCCAGCAGGCCCGCAGTGGCTAATTCACCCCTCCACTTT. Encoded protein: CASRPAVANSPLHF.

This clonotype was detected many times. V and J are TRBV12-3 or TRBV12-4 and TRBJ1-5; D is unresolved. V lost 0 bases and J lost 9, with 12 bases in between. The CDR3 runs to 14 residues. CDR3: CASSLASGRSPQHF. In nucleotides, the CDR3 is TGTGCCAGCAGTTTAGCGAGTGGCCGTTCGCCCCAGCATTTT.

The table lists this clonotype with many counts. The V gene is TRBV5-1, the J gene TRBJ1-1, with D maybe TRBD1 (6 bases). The CDR3 extends over 15 amino acids. The V end was cut by 4 bases, the J end by 7 bases, with 20 bases between. Germline V gene lookup returns CDR1 SGHRS and CDR2 YFSETQ. CDR3: CASSPWMDRPGEAFF. DNA for the CDR3: TGCGCCAGCAGCCCGTGGATGGACAGACCGGGTGAAGCTTTCTTT.

This clonotype appeared once. This may be a read error: a much more frequent sequence differs by one nucleotide. The chain has TRBV7-9 and TRBJ1-4; D ambiguous. The CDR3 loop spans 15 amino acids. Trimming stripped 4 bases from V and 7 bases from J, with 16 bases between. Per the germline V gene, CDR1 is SEHNR and CDR2 is FQNEAQ (reference sequence). The CDR3 loop reads CASSSPTSNGEKLFF. CDR3 bases: TGTGCCAGCAGCTCCCCGACATCCAATGGTGAAAAACTGTTTTTT.

The chain combines TRBV6-5 with TRBJ1-1, with D maybe TRBD1 (5 bases). The germline CDR1 and CDR2 sequences are MNHEY and SVGAGI. The CDR3 covers 14 residues. With 7 bases removed from V and 4 bases from J, the gap between germline ends came to 16 bases. In DNA, the CDR3 is TGTGCCAGCAATCAGGGTGGGTTTGGCACTGAAGCTTTCTTT. Translation gives CASNQGGFGTEAFF.

There are many counts of this clonotype. J is TRBJ2-1 and V is TRBV5-4; D possibly corresponds to TRBD2 (7 bases). The CDR3 runs 16 residues. Germline V gives CDR1 SGHNT, CDR2 YYREEE (reference sequence). V lost 4 bases to trimming and J lost 0 bases, with 14 bases between them. CDR3 coding DNA: TGTGCCAGCAGCCTCGCGGGGGCCGGCTCCTACAATGAGCAGTTCTTC. It translates to CASSLAGAGSYNEQFF.

This clonotype was counted many times. V usage is TRBV12-3 or TRBV12-4 and J usage is TRBJ1-2; TRBD1 matches at 9 bases. V was clipped by 5 bases and J by 8 bases; unmatched bases: 12. This CDR3 region has 15 residues. The CDR3 here is CASSPYRGREGGYTF. For the CDR3, the DNA is TGTGCCAGCAGTCCATACAGGGGGCGTGAAGGAGGCTACACCTTC.

Ten or more counts support this clonotype. The chain is built from TRBV12-5 and TRBJ1-1, with TRBD1 as a possible D gene (5 bases). CDR3 length: 14 residues. V was cut by 6 bases and J by 1 base, with 12 bases left in between. CDR1 is LGHNT and CDR2 is FRNRAP in the germline V gene. The CDR3 sequence: CASGRGGSNTEAFF. CDR3 DNA: TGTGCTAGTGGCCGGGGGGGGTCGAACACTGAAGCTTTCTTT.

The chain uses TRBV16 and TRBJ1-6; D not certain. Germline V gene data show CDR1 as KGHSY and CDR2 as FQNENV. V was shortened by 1 base and J by 5 bases, with 3 bases between the two germline ends. The CDR3 totals 13 residues. CDR3 nucleotides: TGTGCCAGCAGCCAATGGAATAATTCACCCCTCCACTTT. Protein: CASSQWNNSPLHF.

At least ten counts were recorded for this clonotype. The CDR3 DNA reads as TGCAGTGCTAGTCGGCAGGGCTCTGGAAACACCATATATTTT. Residues: CSASRQGSGNTIYF. The chain uses TRBV20-1 and TRBJ1-3; the D gene is possibly TRBD1 (5 bases). Trimming took 3 bases from V and 0 from J, leaving 9 bases between them. This CDR3 region has 14 residues. The germline V gene encodes CDR1 DFQATT and CDR2 SNEGSKA (reference sequence).

This clonotype was counted ten times or more. V is TRBV3-1 and J is TRBJ1-2; 7 positions agree with TRBD1. This CDR3 is 14 amino acids long. CDR1 is LGHDT, CDR2 YNNKEL, per germline (reference sequence). With V trimmed by 6 bases and J by 6 bases, 10 bases remained unmatched. Here the CDR3 reads CASSFRDSRDGYTF. The CDR3 nucleotides are TGTGCCAGCAGTTTCCGGGACAGTAGGGATGGCTACACCTTC.

This clonotype was seen a handful of times. This chain joins TRBV19 and TRBJ2-2; D call uncertain. The length of the CDR3 is 11 residues. V lost 10 bases and J lost 5, with 8 bases in between. The V gene's germline CDR1 is LNHDA and CDR2 SQIVND (reference sequence). Written as DNA, the CDR3 is TGTGCCACCGTTCAAACCGGGGAGCTGTTTTTT. It is translated as CATVQTGELFF.